This paragraph reports one T cell receptor (beta chain). The assay was immunoSEQ multiplex PCR, and TCRdb's table has in-frame clones only and misses some. This sample yields about 110,000 clones, of which approximately 87% are seen a single time; less than 4% belongs to the top ten. This sample was taken from a study of control samples from healthy donors and cancer patients. Material: PBMCs. The sequence was collected from a woman in her sixties with lung cancer.

CDR3 amino acids: CASSPPEGRAFF. The DNA for the CDR3 is TGTGCCAGCTCACCACCGGAGGGTAGGGCTTTCTTT. V is TRBV18 and J is TRBJ1-1; D is ambiguous. The CDR3 spans 12 residues. Looked up from germline, CDR1 is KGHSH and CDR2 is LQKENI. V was pared by 0 bases and J by 11 bases, with 10 bases between. The full variable domain, in which reference TRBV18 and TRBJ1-1 provide the parts outside the CDR3, is NAGVMQNPRHLVRRRGQEARLRCSPMKGHSHVYWYRQLPEEGLKFMVYLQKENIIDESGMPKERFSAEFPKEGPSILRIQQVVRGDSAAYFCASSPPEGRAFFGQGTRLTVV.